In its sample, the clone carrying this TCR beta chain was seen once. The source of the sample is a study of T cell responses to AZD1222 COVID-19 vaccine. Germline CDR1 SGHVS, CDR2 FNYEAQ. This CDR3 has 13 residues. With V trimmed by 0 bases and J by 6 bases, 2 bases remained unmatched. The data were produced by immunoSEQ multiplex PCR, yet TCRdb's version contains in-frame clones alone and is incomplete. The profile shows about 21,000 clones, 82% of them singletons. The source was peripheral blood, collected on day 0 of AZD1222 vaccination. This chain connects TRBV7-6 to TRBJ2-7; 7 positions agree with TRBD2. The origin of this receptor is an adult in good health. The CDR3 is CASSLAGGSEQYF. CDR3 bases: TGTGCCAGCAGCTTAGCGGGAGGGAGCGAGCAGTACTTC.